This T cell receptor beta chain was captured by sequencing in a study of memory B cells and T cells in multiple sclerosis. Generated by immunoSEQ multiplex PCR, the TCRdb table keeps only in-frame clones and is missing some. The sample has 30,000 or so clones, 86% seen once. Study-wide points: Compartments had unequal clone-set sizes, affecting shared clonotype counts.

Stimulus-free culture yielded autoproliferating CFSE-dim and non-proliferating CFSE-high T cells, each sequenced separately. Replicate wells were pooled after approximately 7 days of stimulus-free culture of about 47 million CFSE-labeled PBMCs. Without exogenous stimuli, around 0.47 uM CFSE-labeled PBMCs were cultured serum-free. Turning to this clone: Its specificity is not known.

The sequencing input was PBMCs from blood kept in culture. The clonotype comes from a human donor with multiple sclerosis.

DNA of the CDR3: TGTGCCAGCAGCGGAAGACAGACGTACCAAGAGACCCAGTACTTC. Protein: CASSGRQTYQETQYF. The genes are TRBV28 and TRBJ2-5, with D maybe TRBD1 (5 bases). The CDR3 extends over 15 amino acids. V was pared by 6 bases and J by 0 bases, with 14 bases between. CDR1 and CDR2 (germline): MDHEN, SYDVKM.